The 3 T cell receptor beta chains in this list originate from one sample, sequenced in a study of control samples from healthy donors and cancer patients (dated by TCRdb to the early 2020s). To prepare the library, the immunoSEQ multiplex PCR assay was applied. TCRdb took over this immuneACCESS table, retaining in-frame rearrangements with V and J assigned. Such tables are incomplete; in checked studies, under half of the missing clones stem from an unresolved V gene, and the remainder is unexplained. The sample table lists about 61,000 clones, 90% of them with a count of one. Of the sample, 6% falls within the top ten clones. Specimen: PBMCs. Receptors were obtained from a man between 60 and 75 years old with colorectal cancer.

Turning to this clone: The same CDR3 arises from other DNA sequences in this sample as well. The CDR3 bases are TGTGCCAGCAGCCCTGGAGAGACCCAGTACTTC. It is translated as CASSPGETQYF. V and J are TRBV7-9 and TRBJ2-5; no firm D call. Germline V gene data show CDR1 as SEHNR and CDR2 as FQNEAQ (reference sequence). V was trimmed by 5 bases and J by 4 bases, leaving 5 bases between them. The CDR3 has 11 residues.

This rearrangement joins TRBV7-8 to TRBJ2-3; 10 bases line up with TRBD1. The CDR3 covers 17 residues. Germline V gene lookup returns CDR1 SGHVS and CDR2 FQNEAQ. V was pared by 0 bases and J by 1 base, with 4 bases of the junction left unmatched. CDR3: CASSLADRGLGTDTQYF. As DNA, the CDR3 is TGTGCCAGCAGCTTAGCCGACAGGGGGCTTGGCACAGATACGCAGTATTTT.

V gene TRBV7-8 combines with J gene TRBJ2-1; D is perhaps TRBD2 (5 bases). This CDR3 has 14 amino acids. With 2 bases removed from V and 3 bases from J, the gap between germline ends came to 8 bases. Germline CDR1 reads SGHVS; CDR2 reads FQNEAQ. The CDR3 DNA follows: TGTGCCAGCAGCTTAAGAACTAGCTACAATGAGCAGTTCTTC. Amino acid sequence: CASSLRTSYNEQFF.